The 17 T cell receptor beta chains below all came from one sample that was sequenced in a study of response to subunit inactivated influenza vaccine. A single record per CDR3 protein comes from TCRdb applying MiXCR to the RT-PCR reads. The sample shows 150,000 to 200,000 distinct CDR3 sequences, 9.5% to 15% of them seen only once. This same sample was also taken into another study, of T cells expressing NK-cell markers. This second study says: Researchers built TCR beta cDNA using 5'RACE template switching with UMIs.

Material: CD8+ T cells sorted from PBMCs, obtained approximately 13 days after vaccination. The receptors here all came from a man in his fifties who received an inactivated influenza vaccine.

The chain has TRBV29-1 and TRBJ2-2; 9 bases line up with TRBD2. Germline CDR1 reads SQVTM; CDR2 reads ANQGSEA. The CDR3 consists of 16 residues. J was trimmed by 3 bases and V by 0 bases; bases with no gene match: 5. The chain's CDR3 is CSVEDLAGEYTGELFF. For the CDR3, the DNA is TGCAGCGTTGAAGATTTAGCGGGAGAGTACACCGGGGAGCTGTTTTTT.

This clonotype showed up many times. The V gene is TRBV4-3, the J gene TRBJ2-2; D may be TRBD2 (6 bases). The CDR3 loop spans 15 amino acids. Trimming removed 3 bases at V and 5 bases at J, with 13 bases between. CDR1 and CDR2 (germline): LGHNA, YSLEER. CDR3: CASSQFRGGTGELFF. The DNA for the CDR3 is TGCGCCAGCAGCCAGTTTAGGGGAGGAACCGGGGAGCTGTTTTTT.

This clonotype was seen more than once but under ten times. The rearrangement joins TRBV25-1 to TRBJ2-7; tentative D call: TRBD1 (5 bases). Germline loops: CDR1 MGHDK, CDR2 SYGVNS. V lost 2 bases and J lost 0, with 14 bases in between. CDR3 length: 16 amino acids. The CDR3 loop is CASSEGGATSSYEQYF. CDR3 nucleotide sequence: TGTGCCAGCAGTGAAGGTGGGGCCACGAGCTCCTACGAGCAGTACTTC.

This clonotype has at least ten counts. The V gene is TRBV29-1, the J gene TRBJ2-1, with D maybe TRBD2 (5 bases). Germline CDR1 is SQVTM and CDR2 is ANQGSEA. Trimming took 1 base from V and 4 from J, leaving 14 bases between them. This CDR3 comprises 15 residues. The CDR3 here is CSVEGAREPYNEQFF. CDR3 nucleotide sequence: TGCAGCGTTGAAGGAGCGAGGGAACCGTACAATGAGCAGTTCTTC.

The gene calls are TRBV12-3 or TRBV12-4 and TRBJ2-3, with a possible D match to TRBD2 (7 bases). The CDR3 spans 14 residues. V dropped 7 bases and J dropped 3 bases, with 14 bases sitting between them. CDR3 DNA sequence: TGTGCCAGCACCATGGGGGGGCGAACAGATACGCAGTATTTT. Amino acids: CASTMGGRTDTQYF.

This clonotype was seen ten or more times. The J gene is TRBJ2-1, the V gene TRBV7-2; D is unresolved. CDR3 length: 14 residues. From germline, CDR1 is SGHTA and CDR2 FQGNSA. The germline V and J ends were trimmed by 9 bases and 0 bases, with 12 bases remaining between them. The CDR3 protein is CASKSHGSYNEQFF. For the CDR3, the DNA is TGTGCCAGTAAGAGTCATGGCTCCTACAATGAGCAGTTCTTC.

This clonotype has only a few counts. Written as DNA, the CDR3 is TGCGCCAGCAGCCAAGATCCCCCCGCACTTGGCGATGAGCAGTTCTTC. It codes for CASSQDPPALGDEQFF. This chain connects TRBV4-3 to TRBJ2-1; no firm D call. Germline CDR1 and CDR2: LGHNA and YSLEER. Trimming took 0 bases from V and 8 from J, leaving 17 bases between them. This CDR3 comprises 16 residues.

This clonotype occurred a few times. V usage is TRBV27 and J usage is TRBJ2-1; D not certain. Germline CDR1 MNHEY, CDR2 SMNVEV (reference sequence). Trimming left V 0 bases short and J 3 bases short, with 3 bases between. This CDR3 has 13 amino acids. The CDR3 DNA is TGTGCCAGCAGTTTATCTTTCTACAATGAGCAGTTCTTC. Its protein is CASSLSFYNEQFF.

In this sample, this clonotype turned up many times. For the CDR3, the DNA is TGCGCCAGCAGCCGCCCGGGAGCTTTGGGCAATCAGCCCCAGCATTTT. It specifies CASSRPGALGNQPQHF. The gene calls are TRBV4-3 and TRBJ1-5, with unresolved D. Germline loops: CDR1 LGHNA, CDR2 YSLEER. The V end lost 4 bases, the J end lost 2 bases, and 15 bases lay between the germline ends. The CDR3 sequence is 16 residues long.

The chain combines TRBV20-1 with TRBJ1-1; TRBD1 matches at 10 bases. Germline CDR1 and CDR2: DFQATT and SNEGSKA (reference sequence). The CDR3 contains 14 residues. The J segment lost 1 base and the V segment lost 5 bases, leaving 4 bases of the junction unmatched. The CDR3 nucleotides are TGCAGTGCTGAGGACAGGGGGGCGAACACTGAAGCTTTCTTT. Protein: CSAEDRGANTEAFF.

DNA for the CDR3: TGCAGTGCTAGAGAAGGACTGAACTCCTACGAGCAGTACTTC. Its translation: CSAREGLNSYEQYF. V usage is TRBV20-1 and J usage is TRBJ2-7; maybe TRBD2 (5 bases). V was clipped by 0 bases and J by 0 bases, with 9 bases between them. The CDR3 has 14 residues. The germline V gene has CDR1 DFQATT and CDR2 SNEGSKA (reference sequence).

This clonotype was detected many times. J is TRBJ1-6 and V is TRBV21-1. TRBV21-1 is recorded as a pseudogene. This CDR3 spans 14 amino acids. The CDR3 DNA sequence: TGTGCCAGTAATGGACGGAGTCCTAATTCACCCCTCCACTTT. This encodes CASNGRSPNSPLHF.

This chain connects TRBV12-3 or TRBV12-4 to TRBJ2-3; 8 positions match TRBD2. The CDR3 totals 17 residues. The junction had 11 bases not matched to a gene; V was cut back by 0 bases and J by 6 bases. Here the CDR3 DNA reads TGTGCCAGCAGTTTAGCGCCGGGACTAGTTATAGGGGATACGCAGTATTTT. It codes for CASSLAPGLVIGDTQYF.

This clonotype was counted a few times. The gene calls are TRBV15 and TRBJ1-6; D not certain. Looked up from germline, CDR1 is LNHNV and CDR2 is YYDKDF (reference sequence). V was cut by 0 bases and J by 10 bases, with 22 bases left in between. The CDR3 extends over 18 amino acids. The CDR3 here is CATSRDPRHQGWNSPLHF. The CDR3 region has the DNA TGTGCCACCAGCAGAGATCCTAGACACCAAGGGTGGAACTCACCCCTCCACTTT.

The rearrangement joins TRBV20-1 to TRBJ2-1; D not resolved. CDR3 size: 13 residues. Per the germline V gene, CDR1 is DFQATT and CDR2 is SNEGSKA (reference sequence). Between the trimmed V and J ends, which lost 5 bases and 4 bases, there was a span of 12 bases. CDR3 amino acids: CSARPAGYNEQFF. The DNA of the CDR3 is TGCAGTGCTCGCCCGGCTGGGTACAATGAGCAGTTCTTC.

The table lists this clonotype with many counts. The chain employs TRBV7-8 and TRBJ2-7; D call uncertain. V dropped 5 bases and J dropped 1 base, with 12 bases sitting between them. The CDR3 has 14 residues. The germline V gene encodes CDR1 SGHVS and CDR2 FQNEAQ. The CDR3 protein is CASSRAGNSYEQYF. Here the CDR3 DNA reads TGTGCCAGCAGCCGTGCTGGGAATTCCTACGAGCAGTACTTC.

J is TRBJ2-1 and V is TRBV28, with 14 bases lining up with TRBD2. Per germline, CDR1 MDHEN and CDR2 SYDVKM. The CDR3 is made up of 16 amino acids. Losses at the gene ends were 4 bases for V and 6 bases for J; bases not matched to a gene: 5. CDR3: CASSSIGLAGGNEQFF. Here the CDR3 DNA reads TGTGCCAGCAGTTCCATCGGACTAGCGGGAGGCAATGAGCAGTTCTTC.